The 22 T cell receptor beta chains below were found in one sample sequenced in a study of blood T cell repertoires in COVID-19. The table came from immunoSEQ multiplex PCR; TCRdb's copy has only in-frame clones and leaves some out. Of about 270,000 clones listed, more than 65% are singletons. Sequencing used peripheral blood. The receptors were gathered from a woman aged 18-29 years with acute or convalescent COVID-19.

The chain couples TRBV4-3 to TRBJ1-6; D call uncertain. This CDR3 is 13 amino acids long. From germline, CDR1 is LGHNA and CDR2 YSLEER. V was trimmed by 3 bases and J by 7 bases, leaving 7 bases between them. CDR3 coding DNA: TGCGCCAGCAGCCAGCGAGAGAATTCACCCCTCCACTTT. It encodes CASSQRENSPLHF.

The CDR3 loop reads CASSSGQAYGYTF. The CDR3 DNA reads TGTGCCAGCAGCTCGGGACAGGCCTATGGCTACACCTTC. This rearrangement joins TRBV7-2 to TRBJ1-2; TRBD1 matches at 8 bases. This CDR3 has 13 amino acids. The germline gives CDR1 SGHTA, CDR2 FQGNSA. Trimming took 4 bases from V and 4 from J; bases not matched to a gene: 2.

The chain links TRBV11-2 to TRBJ2-3; the match to TRBD2 covers 7 bases. Losses at the gene ends were 4 bases for V and 2 bases for J; bases not matched to a gene: 3. The CDR3 spans 14 residues. Looked up from germline, CDR1 is SGHAT and CDR2 is FQNNGV. The CDR3 spells CASSSGRPTDTQYF. Here the CDR3 DNA reads TGTGCCAGCAGCTCCGGGAGGCCCACAGATACGCAGTATTTT.

This clone appeared a few times. The chain employs TRBV19 and TRBJ1-2; TRBD1 aligns across 7 bases. The CDR3 consists of 13 residues. The germline V gene has CDR1 LNHDA and CDR2 SQIVND (reference sequence). Trimming at V came to 1 base and at J to 7 bases, leaving 3 bases not matched to a gene. The CDR3 region has the DNA TGTGCCAGTAGTATAGGACAGGGAGGTGGCTACACCTTC. It translates to CASSIGQGGGYTF.

V is TRBV9 and J is TRBJ1-4; the D gene is possibly TRBD1 (5 bases). Germline V gene sequence: CDR1 SGDLS, CDR2 YYNGEE. CDR3 length: 15 amino acids. Trimming took off 0 bases at V and 11 bases at J, with 17 bases between the two ends. CDR3 DNA: TGTGCCAGCAGCGTAGGCTCGGCAGGGTTTGAGAAACTGTTTTTT. Its protein is CASSVGSAGFEKLFF.

V is TRBV7-9 and J is TRBJ2-1, with D tentatively TRBD1 (6 bases). V lost 8 bases and J lost 6, with 11 bases in between. CDR1 and CDR2 (germline): SEHNR, FQNEAQ (reference sequence). This CDR3 has 12 amino acids. The DNA for the CDR3 is TGTGCCAGCCAGGGGCCCGGCAATGAGCAGTTCTTC. Protein: CASQGPGNEQFF.

This rearrangement joins TRBV9 to TRBJ2-3; TRBD2 aligns across 13 bases. V dropped 4 bases and J dropped 3; count of bases not matched to a gene: 11. The CDR3 extends over 18 amino acids. Germline assignment: CDR1 SGDLS and CDR2 YYNGEE. The CDR3 bases are TGTGCCAGCAGCCCGGGACTAGCGGGATACTTTTGGACAGATACGCAGTATTTT. Translated: CASSPGLAGYFWTDTQYF.

V and J are TRBV19 and TRBJ2-1, with D unclear. CDR1 is LNHDA and CDR2 is SQIVND in the germline V gene (reference sequence). V lost 10 bases and J lost 4, with 11 bases in between. The CDR3 sequence is 12 residues long. The CDR3 spells CAILGDYNEQFF. DNA of the CDR3: TGTGCCATCCTGGGCGATTACAATGAGCAGTTCTTC. Drawing the rest from reference TRBV19 and TRBJ2-1, the complete variable domain is DGGITQSPKYLFRKEGQNVTLSCEQNLNHDAMYWYRQDPGQGLRLIYYSQIVNDFQKGDIAEGYSVSREKKESFPLTVTSAQKNPTAFYLCAILGDYNEQFFGPGTRLTVL.

The chain has TRBV6-5 and TRBJ2-7; 7 bases line up with TRBD2. Trimming cost V 2 bases and J 4 bases; bases outside gene matches: 11. Germline V lookup: CDR1 MNHEY, CDR2 SVGAGI. The CDR3 is 16 residues long. CDR3 amino acids: CASSYGDAGERYEQYF. CDR3 DNA: TGTGCCAGCAGTTACGGTGACGCGGGAGAGAGATACGAGCAGTACTTC.

Concerning this clone itself: The junction shows a germline mismatch at one end, possibly a read error. J is TRBJ2-2 and V is TRBV7-7, with TRBD1 matching 7 bases. This CDR3 contains 14 residues. Germline values: CDR1 SSHAT, CDR2 FNYEAQ (reference sequence). CDR3 loop: CASSQSTGAGELFF. Here the CDR3 DNA reads TGTGCTAGCAGCCAGTCTACAGGGGCCGGGGAGCTGTTTTTT.

The J gene is TRBJ2-4, the V gene TRBV28, with D tentatively TRBD1 (6 bases). Germline V gene sequence: CDR1 MDHEN, CDR2 SYDVKM. V dropped 4 bases and J dropped 1 base, with 14 bases sitting between them. The CDR3 is 16 amino acids. The CDR3 DNA sequence: TGTGCCAGCAGTTCGACTTCAGGGGCGGCCAAAAACATTCAGTACTTC. It is translated as CASSSTSGAAKNIQYF.

The CDR3 is CASGLGLAPYNEQFF. The CDR3 nucleotides read TGTGCCAGCGGGCTGGGACTAGCGCCCTACAATGAGCAGTTCTTC. This chain joins TRBV5-6 and TRBJ2-1; 10 bases line up with TRBD2. V lost 7 bases to trimming and J lost 2 bases; unmatched junction nucleotides: 6. This CDR3 has 15 residues. Germline CDR1 reads SGHDT; CDR2 reads YYEEEE.

This chain uses TRBV5-1 with TRBJ2-7, with a weak D call TRBD2 (6 bases). V was shortened by 0 bases and J by 3 bases, with 13 bases between the two germline ends. CDR3 length equals 15 residues. The germline V gene encodes CDR1 SGHRS and CDR2 YFSETQ. In DNA, the CDR3 is TGCGCCAGCAGCTTGGCCTTAGGAGGGTTCTACGAGCAGTACTTC. Amino acids: CASSLALGGFYEQYF.

The chain combines TRBV5-8 with TRBJ2-1; TRBD1 matches 9 bases. Trimming at V came to 2 bases and at J to 3 bases, leaving 6 bases not matched to a gene. CDR1 SGHTS and CDR2 YDEGEE come from the germline V gene. The CDR3 has 16 amino acids. CDR3 protein: CASSFDRGYGYNEQFF. The CDR3 DNA follows: TGTGCCAGCAGCTTTGACAGGGGGTACGGCTACAATGAGCAGTTCTTC.

This clone was observed a handful of times. This chain uses TRBV6-1 with TRBJ1-6, with a tentative D call TRBD1 (6 bases). Germline V lookup: CDR1 MNHNS, CDR2 SASEGT. The V end lost 1 base, the J end lost 8 bases, and 18 bases lay between the germline ends. The CDR3 totals 17 residues. CDR3: CASSEGRRGADYSPLHF. In DNA form, the CDR3 reads TGTGCCAGCAGTGAAGGACGACGGGGGGCCGACTATTCACCCCTCCACTTT.

This clone was observed a handful of times. The chain has TRBV4-3 and TRBJ1-5, with a possible D match to TRBD1 (5 bases). Deletions cut 1 base from V and 7 bases from J, with 14 bases between. The CDR3 sequence is 15 residues long. CDR1 and CDR2 (germline): LGHNA, YSLEER. CDR3 in DNA: TGCGCCAGCAGCCAAGGGAGGGGCGTGGGGCAGCCCCAGCATTTT. Residues: CASSQGRGVGQPQHF.

CDR3 sequence: CASSSLLRSSYEQYF. CDR3 nucleotides: TGTGCCAGCAGTTCCCTATTAAGGAGCTCCTACGAGCAGTACTTC. This sequence joins TRBV27 and TRBJ2-7; D remains ambiguous. V lost 4 bases to trimming and J lost 0 bases, with 13 bases between them. This CDR3 has 15 residues. In germline, CDR1 is MNHEY, CDR2 SMNVEV (reference sequence).

This chain joins TRBV27 and TRBJ2-3; 13 bases match TRBD2. Germline-derived CDR1 and CDR2 are MNHEY and SMNVEV (reference sequence). The CDR3 has 19 residues. The trim removed 5 bases at V and 6 bases at J, leaving 17 bases unmatched. The CDR3 is CASSPRTSGSVGLIDTQYF. The CDR3 DNA is TGTGCCAGCAGTCCGCGGACTAGCGGGAGCGTCGGGTTAATTGATACGCAGTATTTT.

V usage is TRBV13 and J usage is TRBJ2-5, with 11 bases that match TRBD1. V shed 3 bases, J shed 4 bases, and the junction held 4 bases outside the gene matches. CDR3 length equals 15 residues. Germline CDR1 PRHDT, CDR2 FYEKMQ (reference sequence). CDR3 DNA sequence: TGTGCCAGCAGCTTGGACAGGGGGCTATTAGAGACCCAGTACTTC. It codes for CASSLDRGLLETQYF.

This clone was observed a few times. The rearrangement uses TRBV27 and TRBJ1-6; D is ambiguous. CDR1 and CDR2 from the germline V gene are MNHEY and SMNVEV (reference sequence). The CDR3 loop spans 13 amino acids. V dropped 6 bases and J dropped 14 bases, with 17 bases sitting between them. CDR3 in DNA: TGTGCCAGCAGATCCCTTGGCCGTGGAGCCCTCCACTTT. Translated, it gives CASRSLGRGALHF.

This chain uses TRBV7-3 with TRBJ2-1; 12 bases are shared with TRBD2. Germline values: CDR1 SGHTA, CDR2 FQGTGA. This CDR3 comprises 16 residues. Trimming took 0 bases from V and 9 from J; bases not matched to a gene: 6. The CDR3 sequence: CASSLTGLAGTGEQFF. CDR3 coding DNA: TGTGCCAGCAGCTTAACCGGACTAGCGGGAACCGGTGAGCAGTTCTTC. Looking up the rest from reference TRBV7-3 and TRBJ2-1 gives the full variable domain: GAGVSQTPSNKVTEKGKYVELRCDPISGHTALYWYRQSLGQGPEFLIYFQGTGAADDSGLPNDRFFAVRPEGSVSTLKIQRTERGDSAVYLCASSLTGLAGTGEQFFGPGTRLTVL.

The CDR3 loop reads CASSLRTGGYEQYF. Written as DNA, the CDR3 is TGTGCCAGCAGCTTGAGGACAGGGGGTTACGAGCAGTACTTC. The rearrangement uses TRBV5-6 and TRBJ2-7, with 10 bases matching TRBD1. The length of the CDR3 is 14 residues. V gave up 1 base and J gave up 4 bases; unmatched junction bases: 2. Germline CDR1 is SGHDT and CDR2 is YYEEEE.